This is a list of T cell receptor beta chains from one sample in a study of cytomegalovirus exposure and HLA in healthy donors. Generated by immunoSEQ multiplex PCR, the TCRdb table keeps only in-frame clones and is missing some. The sample lists 180,000 or so clones, 80% to 90% seen once, with about a tenth in the top ten. The sequenced sample was PBMCs. Source of these receptors: a man between 18 and 29 years old in good health and CMV-seropositive. The CDR3 runs from the conserved cysteine through the conserved F or W. D genes are given only for firm matches. For some rows the clone size is stated as once, few or many, or as a class when expanded; others skip it.

size: NA; V: TRBV6-1; D: TRBD1; J: TRBJ2-3; CDR3: CASRGGTGSTDTQYF; DNA: TGTGCCAGCAGGGGTGGGACAGGAAGCACAGATACGCAGTATTTT
size: NA; V: TRBV19; D: TRBD2; J: TRBJ2-1; CDR3: CASSMGSGDLLSYNEQFF; DNA: TGTGCCAGTAGTATGGGTAGCGGGGACCTTCTCTCCTACAATGAGCAGTTCTTC
size: NA; V: TRBV11-2; D: NA; J: TRBJ1-1; CDR3: CASSTDGMNTEAFF; DNA: TGTGCCAGCAGCACAGACGGGATGAACACTGAAGCTTTCTTT
size: NA; V: TRBV5-4; D: NA; J: TRBJ1-1; CDR3: CASRGKGGGMNTEAFF; DNA: TGTGCCAGCAGGGGGAAGGGGGGAGGGATGAACACTGAAGCTTTCTTT
size: NA; V: TRBV2; D: NA; J: TRBJ2-5; CDR3: CASSDGQGKTQYF; DNA: TGTGCCAGCAGTGACGGGCAGGGAAAGACCCAGTACTTC
size: NA; V: TRBV28; D: TRBD1; J: TRBJ1-5; CDR3: CASSLRDRGGNQPQHF; DNA: TGTGCCAGCAGTTTAAGGGACAGGGGAGGCAATCAGCCCCAGCATTTT
size: NA; V: TRBV7-2; D: NA; J: TRBJ2-7; CDR3: CASSLGAAHSYEQYF; DNA: TGTGCCAGCAGCTTAGGGGCCGCCCACTCCTACGAGCAGTACTTC
size: NA; V: TRBV9; D: TRBD2; J: TRBJ2-1; CDR3: CASSVGLAGGREQFF; DNA: TGTGCCAGCAGCGTGGGGCTAGCGGGGGGGCGTGAGCAGTTCTTC
size: NA; V: TRBV19; D: TRBD1; J: TRBJ1-2; CDR3: CASTAQGQAEVGYTF; DNA: TGTGCCAGTACCGCTCAGGGACAGGCCGAGGTTGGCTACACCTTC
size: once; V: TRBV21-1; D: NA; J: TRBJ2-5; CDR3: CASSNRGVETQYF; DNA: TGTGCCAGCAGCAACAGGGGCGTAGAGACCCAGTACTTC
size: NA; V: TRBV25-1; D: TRBD2; J: TRBJ2-7; CDR3: CASSDGITSGGLFYEQYF; DNA: TGTGCCAGCAGTGACGGAATCACTAGCGGGGGGCTCTTCTACGAGCAGTACTTC
size: NA; V: TRBV18; D: NA; J: TRBJ2-3; CDR3: CASSPTRPDPDTQYF; DNA: TGTGCCAGCTCACCGACACGGCCCGACCCAGATACGCAGTATTTT
size: NA; V: TRBV30; D: TRBD1; J: TRBJ2-3; CDR3: CAWSATGWTDTQYF; DNA: TGTGCCTGGAGTGCGACAGGGTGGACAGATACGCAGTATTTT
size: NA; V: TRBV16; D: NA; J: TRBJ1-5; CDR3: CASSPEIRVGQPQHF; DNA: TGTGCCAGCAGCCCAGAAATCAGGGTAGGCCAGCCCCAGCATTTT
size: NA; V: TRBV7-8; D: TRBD1; J: TRBJ1-4; CDR3: CASRRPGQGAPANEKLFF; DNA: TGTGCCAGCAGGCGACCCGGACAGGGGGCGCCGGCTAATGAAAAACTGTTTTTT
size: NA; V: TRBV2; D: NA; J: TRBJ2-5; CDR3: CACRERGQETQYF; DNA: TGTGCCTGCCGGGAGAGGGGGCAGGAGACCCAGTACTTC
size: NA; V: TRBV6-1; D: NA; J: TRBJ1-3; CDR3: CASSGGQQYSGNTIYF; DNA: TGTGCCAGCAGTGGCGGACAGCAGTACTCTGGAAACACCATATATTTT
size: NA; V: TRBV18; D: TRBD1; J: TRBJ2-7; CDR3: CASSPPGQGSEQYF; DNA: TGTGCCAGCTCACCACCCGGACAGGGCTCCGAGCAGTACTTC
size: NA; V: TRBV5-1; D: NA; J: TRBJ2-2; CDR3: CASSLVAVDTGELFF; DNA: TGCGCCAGCAGCTTGGTGGCAGTGGACACCGGGGAGCTGTTTTTT
size: few; V: TRBV18; D: TRBD1; J: TRBJ2-6; CDR3: CASSPTGVGANVLTF; DNA: TGTGCCAGCTCACCTACAGGGGTTGGGGCCAACGTCCTGACTTTC
size: once; V: TRBV9; D: TRBD1; J: TRBJ1-1; CDR3: CASSNRGGTEAFF; DNA: TGTGCCAGCAGCAACAGGGGGGGCACTGAAGCTTTCTTT
size: NA; V: TRBV7-8; D: NA; J: TRBJ2-7; CDR3: CASSLGQGGEQYF; DNA: TGTGCCAGCAGCCTCGGCCAGGGTGGAGAGCAGTACTTC
size: NA; V: TRBV27; D: NA; J: TRBJ1-4; CDR3: CASSWRAGTNEKLFF; DNA: TGTGCCAGCAGCTGGCGCGCGGGAACTAATGAAAAACTGTTTTTT
size: NA; V: TRBV6-1; D: TRBD1; J: TRBJ1-5; CDR3: CASSGTVFSNQPQHF; DNA: TGTGCCAGCAGCGGGACAGTTTTTAGCAATCAGCCCCAGCATTTT
size: once; V: TRBV7-3; D: NA; J: TRBJ2-1; CDR3: CASSLTPRDREQFF; DNA: TGTGCCAGCAGCTTAACGCCGCGTGATAGAGAGCAGTTCTTC
size: NA; V: TRBV19; D: NA; J: TRBJ1-2; CDR3: CASSIGNPGHFGYGYTF; DNA: TGTGCCAGTAGTATTGGTAATCCGGGACACTTTGGCTATGGCTACACCTTC
size: NA; V: TRBV27; D: NA; J: TRBJ1-1; CDR3: CASSFSQALNTEAFF; DNA: TGTGCCAGCAGTTTTAGTCAGGCCTTGAACACTGAAGCTTTCTTT
size: NA; V: TRBV4-1; D: TRBD2; J: TRBJ2-1; CDR3: CASSQAGGSSYNEQFF; DNA: TGCGCCAGCAGCCAAGCCGGGGGGAGCTCCTACAATGAGCAGTTCTTC
size: NA; V: TRBV25-1; D: TRBD2; J: TRBJ2-3; CDR3: CASSKAGLTDTQYF; DNA: TGTGCCAGCAGTAAAGCGGGGCTCACAGATACGCAGTATTTT
size: NA; V: TRBV11-2; D: NA; J: TRBJ1-5; CDR3: CASSLEGRGPQHF; DNA: TGTGCCAGCAGCTTAGAGGGGAGAGGGCCCCAGCATTTT
size: NA; V: TRBV19; D: NA; J: TRBJ2-5; CDR3: CASSISGTETQYF; DNA: TGTGCCAGTAGTATCTCCGGTACGGAGACCCAGTACTTC
size: NA; V: TRBV19; D: NA; J: TRBJ2-7; CDR3: CASSIGRGLDEQYF; DNA: TGTGCCAGTAGTATAGGACGGGGGTTGGACGAGCAGTACTTC
size: NA; V: TRBV5-6; D: NA; J: TRBJ1-2; CDR3: CASSSPRANYGYTF; DNA: TGTGCCAGCAGCTCCCCCCGGGCTAACTATGGCTACACCTTC
size: NA; V: TRBV29-1; D: NA; J: TRBJ2-4; CDR3: CSVEQAKNIQYF; DNA: TGCAGCGTTGAACAAGCCAAAAACATTCAGTACTTC
size: NA; V: TRBV7-8; D: NA; J: TRBJ1-3; CDR3: CASSLGVSSGNTIYF; DNA: TGTGCCAGCAGCTTAGGTGTCAGCTCTGGAAACACCATATATTTT
size: NA; V: TRBV7-7; D: TRBD1; J: TRBJ2-1; CDR3: CASSSDRSGQREQFF; DNA: TGTGCCAGCAGCTCGGACAGGTCGGGGCAGAGGGAGCAGTTCTTC
size: NA; V: TRBV7-2; D: TRBD1; J: TRBJ1-1; CDR3: CASSLNRGGNTEAFF; DNA: TGTGCCAGCAGCTTGAACAGGGGCGGAAACACTGAAGCTTTCTTT
size: NA; V: TRBV6-5; D: NA; J: TRBJ1-6; CDR3: CASSYAGRDNSPLHF; DNA: TGTGCCAGCAGTTACGCGGGGAGGGACAATTCACCCCTCCACTTT
size: NA; V: TRBV9; D: TRBD1; J: TRBJ1-1; CDR3: CASSVYTGGFTEAFF; DNA: TGTGCCAGCAGCGTATATACAGGGGGTTTCACTGAAGCTTTCTTT
size: NA; V: TRBV29-1; D: TRBD1; J: TRBJ2-3; CDR3: CSVPLQGAGTDTQYF; DNA: TGCAGCGTGCCCTTGCAGGGGGCAGGCACAGATACGCAGTATTTT
size: NA; V: TRBV15; D: NA; J: TRBJ2-3; CDR3: CATSRDMEGLGYF; DNA: TGTGCCACCAGCAGAGATATGGAGGGTCTGGGGTATTTT
size: once; V: TRBV9; D: NA; J: TRBJ2-1; CDR3: CASSVGRGGGNEQFF; DNA: TGTGCCAGCAGCGTAGGGAGGGGAGGGGGCAATGAGCAGTTCTTC
size: NA; V: TRBV5-1; D: NA; J: TRBJ2-7; CDR3: CASSTGQSDEQYF; DNA: TGCGCCAGCAGCACTGGACAGTCTGACGAGCAGTACTTC
size: NA; V: TRBV25-1; D: TRBD1; J: TRBJ2-4; CDR3: CASSTTGGRENIQYF; DNA: TGTGCCAGCAGTACGACAGGGGGCAGGGAAAACATTCAGTACTTC
size: NA; V: TRBV5-1; D: NA; J: TRBJ1-1; CDR3: CASSQNGEGTEAFF; DNA: TGCGCCAGCAGCCAGAATGGGGAGGGCACTGAAGCTTTCTTT
size: NA; V: TRBV2; D: NA; J: TRBJ1-4; CDR3: CASGGRGTNEKLFF; DNA: TGTGCCAGCGGGGGGAGAGGAACTAATGAAAAACTGTTTTTT
size: NA; V: TRBV7-8; D: NA; J: TRBJ1-5; CDR3: CASSPPGDQPQHF; DNA: TGTGCCAGCAGCCCACCCGGAGATCAGCCCCAGCATTTT
size: NA; V: TRBV6-5; D: NA; J: TRBJ1-1; CDR3: CASSPPGGDPTEAFF; DNA: TGTGCCAGCAGCCCCCCGGGCGGGGACCCCACTGAAGCTTTCTTT
size: once; V: TRBV7-8; D: NA; J: TRBJ1-5; CDR3: CASSPDRNNQPQHF; DNA: TGTGCCAGCAGCCCAGACAGGAACAATCAGCCCCAGCATTTT
size: NA; V: TRBV6-6; D: NA; J: TRBJ2-4; CDR3: CASSSQSKNIQYF; DNA: TGTGCCAGCAGCTCCCAGTCCAAAAACATTCAGTACTTC
size: NA; V: TRBV19; D: NA; J: TRBJ2-2; CDR3: CASSIFSGPGELFF; DNA: TGTGCCAGTAGTATTTTTTCAGGGCCCGGGGAGCTGTTTTTT
size: NA; V: TRBV5-1; D: TRBD2; J: TRBJ2-7; CDR3: CASSSGGVWNEQYF; DNA: TGCGCCAGCAGCTCGGGGGGGGTTTGGAACGAGCAGTACTTC
size: NA; V: TRBV7-9; D: NA; J: TRBJ2-5; CDR3: CASSLRRDVQETQYF; DNA: TGTGCCAGCAGCTTACGGAGGGACGTCCAAGAGACCCAGTACTTC